The clone carrying this T cell receptor (beta chain) was observed many times. Its antigen remains unknown. The data originate from a study of Graves' ophthalmopathy and Graves' hyperthyroidism. Study-level findings and limits: Also, most clonotypes expanded in the thyroid above 0.001 frequency appeared in blood.

Transcripts of RNA were the source for amplifying TCR beta CDR3 regions. Scientists carried out first-round RT-PCR using HTBI primers and then a second-round multiplex PCR. TCRdb re-analysed the multiplex PCR reads in MiXCR, keeping a single row per CDR3 protein. The sample lists about 640,000 distinct CDR3 sequences; about two fifths were seen once. The study enrolled ophthalmopathy donors with moderate-to-severe activity, CAS ≥3, NOSPECS ≥4 and duration under 3 months. Fresh peripheral blood, about 10 ml, was the PBMC source. This clonotype originated in an adult man with Graves' ophthalmopathy. Sequencing used peripheral blood.

The CDR3 bases are TGTGCCAGCAGCTTATCCCGGGGAGTGGGAACTGAAGCTTTCTTT. It encodes CASSLSRGVGTEAFF. The J gene is TRBJ1-1, the V gene TRBV7-9; D not resolved. Trimming took off 2 bases at V and 5 bases at J, with 15 bases between the two ends. CDR3 length: 15 residues. Germline values: CDR1 SEHNR, CDR2 FQNEAQ (reference sequence).